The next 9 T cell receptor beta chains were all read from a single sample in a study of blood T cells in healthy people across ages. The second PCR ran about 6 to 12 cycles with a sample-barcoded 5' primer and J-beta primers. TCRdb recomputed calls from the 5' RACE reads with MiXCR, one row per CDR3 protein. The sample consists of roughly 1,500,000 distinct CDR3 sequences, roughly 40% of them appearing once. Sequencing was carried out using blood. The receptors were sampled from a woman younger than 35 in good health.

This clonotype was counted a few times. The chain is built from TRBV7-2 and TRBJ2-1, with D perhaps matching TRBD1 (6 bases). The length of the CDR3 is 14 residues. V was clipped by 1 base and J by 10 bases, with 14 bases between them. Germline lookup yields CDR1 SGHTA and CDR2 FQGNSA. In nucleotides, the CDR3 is TGTGCCAGCAGCTTAGATATGGGGGCAGGGGAGCAGTTCTTC. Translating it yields CASSLDMGAGEQFF.

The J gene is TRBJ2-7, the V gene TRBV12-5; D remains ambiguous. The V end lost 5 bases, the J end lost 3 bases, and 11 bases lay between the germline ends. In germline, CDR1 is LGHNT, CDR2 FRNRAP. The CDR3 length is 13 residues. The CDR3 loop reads CASGVFGNYEQYF. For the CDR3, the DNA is TGTGCTAGTGGTGTGTTTGGAAACTACGAGCAGTACTTC.

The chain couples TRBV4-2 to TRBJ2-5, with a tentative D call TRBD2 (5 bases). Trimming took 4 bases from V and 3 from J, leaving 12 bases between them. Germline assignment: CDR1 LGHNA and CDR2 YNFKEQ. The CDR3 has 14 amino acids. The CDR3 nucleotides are TGTGCCAGCAGCCCTGAGGGCTCAAAAGAGACCCAGTACTTC. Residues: CASSPEGSKETQYF.

CDR3: CAISEFSGSNLGEQFF. DNA for the CDR3: TGTGCCATCAGTGAGTTTTCCGGGAGCAACCTCGGGGAGCAGTTCTTC. The chain combines TRBV10-3 with TRBJ2-1; perhaps TRBD2 as D (6 bases). The CDR3 totals 16 residues. The V gene lost 1 base and the J gene lost 10 bases, with 20 bases spanning the gap. CDR1 ENHRY and CDR2 SYGVKD come from the germline V gene.

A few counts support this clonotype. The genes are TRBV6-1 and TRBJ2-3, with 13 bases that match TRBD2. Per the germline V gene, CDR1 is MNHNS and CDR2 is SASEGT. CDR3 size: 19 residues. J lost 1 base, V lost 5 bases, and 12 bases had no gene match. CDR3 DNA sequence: TGTGCCAGCAGTCCCGGTCGGGGACTAGCGGGATTGGGCACAGATACGCAGTATTTT. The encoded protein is CASSPGRGLAGLGTDTQYF.

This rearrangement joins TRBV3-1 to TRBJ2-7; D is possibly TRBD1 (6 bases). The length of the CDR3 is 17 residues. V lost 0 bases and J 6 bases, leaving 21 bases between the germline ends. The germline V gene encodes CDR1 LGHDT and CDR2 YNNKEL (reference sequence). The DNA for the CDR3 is TGTGCCAGCAGCCAAGATGGGCCCGCAGGGGTCCAGGGCGAGCAGTACTTC. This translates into CASSQDGPAGVQGEQYF.

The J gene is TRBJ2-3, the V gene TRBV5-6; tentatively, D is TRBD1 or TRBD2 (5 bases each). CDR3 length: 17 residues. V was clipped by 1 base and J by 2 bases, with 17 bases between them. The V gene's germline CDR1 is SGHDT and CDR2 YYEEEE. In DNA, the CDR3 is TGTGCCAGCAGCTTGTTTAGTTCGGGGCTGTCCACAGATACGCAGTATTTT. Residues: CASSLFSSGLSTDTQYF.

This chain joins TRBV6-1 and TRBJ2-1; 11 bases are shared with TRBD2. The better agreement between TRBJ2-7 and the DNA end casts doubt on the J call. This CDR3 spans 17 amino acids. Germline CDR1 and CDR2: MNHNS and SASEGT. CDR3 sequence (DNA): TGTGCCAGCAGTGAGGGGACCTGGACTAGCGGGCACAATGAGCAGTACTTC. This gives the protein CASSEGTWTSGHNEQYF.

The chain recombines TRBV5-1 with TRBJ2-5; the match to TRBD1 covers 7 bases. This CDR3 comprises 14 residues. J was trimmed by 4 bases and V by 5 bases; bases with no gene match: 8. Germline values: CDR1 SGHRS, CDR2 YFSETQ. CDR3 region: CASSLQGERETQYF. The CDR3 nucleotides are TGCGCCAGCAGTCTTCAGGGGGAACGAGAGACCCAGTACTTC.